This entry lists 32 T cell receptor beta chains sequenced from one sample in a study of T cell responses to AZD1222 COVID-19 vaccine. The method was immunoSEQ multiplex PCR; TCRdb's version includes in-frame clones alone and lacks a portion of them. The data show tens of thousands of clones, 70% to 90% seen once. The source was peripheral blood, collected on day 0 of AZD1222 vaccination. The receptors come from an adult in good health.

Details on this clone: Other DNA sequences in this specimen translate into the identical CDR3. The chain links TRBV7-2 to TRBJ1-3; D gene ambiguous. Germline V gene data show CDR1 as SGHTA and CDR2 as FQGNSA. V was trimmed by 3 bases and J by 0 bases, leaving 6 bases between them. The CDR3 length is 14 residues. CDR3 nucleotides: TGTGCCAGCAGCTTGCAGAGCTCTGGAAACACCATATATTTT. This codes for CASSLQSSGNTIYF.

In DNA, the CDR3 is TGCGCCAGCAGCTTTAATTTGGTAGGGCTAGAGACCCAGTACTTC. Its translation is CASSFNLVGLETQYF. The rearrangement links TRBV5-1 to TRBJ2-5; D is undetermined. Germline lookup yields CDR1 SGHRS and CDR2 YFSETQ. The CDR3 loop spans 15 amino acids. V lost 2 bases, J lost 4 bases, and 15 bases lay in between. Full variable domain (remainder filled in from reference TRBV5-1 and TRBJ2-5): KAGVTQTPRYLIKTRGQQVTLSCSPISGHRSVSWYQQTPGQGLQFLFEYFSETQRNKGNFPGRFSGRQFSNSRSEMNVSTLELGDSALYLCASSFNLVGLETQYFGPGTRLLVL.

CDR3 in DNA: TGTGCCAGCAGCTGGATGATATCCGGCGGCTACACCTTC. It translates to CASSWMISGGYTF. The chain links TRBV5-6 to TRBJ1-2; D is uncertain. Germline CDR1 reads SGHDT; CDR2 reads YYEEEE. Trimming removed 3 bases from V and 8 bases from J, with 14 bases in between. The CDR3 runs 13 residues.

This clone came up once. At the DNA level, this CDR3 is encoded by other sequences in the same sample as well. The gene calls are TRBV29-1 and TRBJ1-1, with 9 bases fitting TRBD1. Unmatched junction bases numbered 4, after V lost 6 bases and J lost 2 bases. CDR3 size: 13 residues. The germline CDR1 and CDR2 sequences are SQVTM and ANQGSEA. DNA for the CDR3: TGCAGCGTCGAGACAGGGGGAAACACTGAAGCTTTCTTT. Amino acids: CSVETGGNTEAFF.

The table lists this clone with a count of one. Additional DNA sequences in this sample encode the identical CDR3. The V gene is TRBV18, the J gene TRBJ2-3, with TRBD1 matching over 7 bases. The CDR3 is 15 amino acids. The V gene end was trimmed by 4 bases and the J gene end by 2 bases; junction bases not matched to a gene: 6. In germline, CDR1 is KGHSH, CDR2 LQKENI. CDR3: CASSLGTAYTDTQYF. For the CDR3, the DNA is TGTGCCAGCTCACTAGGGACAGCTTACACAGATACGCAGTATTTT.

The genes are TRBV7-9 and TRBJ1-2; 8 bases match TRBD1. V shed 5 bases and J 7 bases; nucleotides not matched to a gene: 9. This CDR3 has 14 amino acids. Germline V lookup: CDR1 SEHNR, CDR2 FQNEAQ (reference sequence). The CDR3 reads CASSQGQGGGGYTF. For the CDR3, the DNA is TGTGCCAGCAGCCAAGGACAGGGAGGCGGTGGCTACACCTTC.

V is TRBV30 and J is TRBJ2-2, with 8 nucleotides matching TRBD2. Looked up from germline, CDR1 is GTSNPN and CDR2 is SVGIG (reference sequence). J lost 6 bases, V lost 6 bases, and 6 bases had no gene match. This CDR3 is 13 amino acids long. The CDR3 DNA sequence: TGTGCCTGTGCCCCGGGAGGGCCCGGGGAGCTGTTTTTT. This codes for CACAPGGPGELFF.

The CDR3 protein is CASSLDGGYGYTF. The CDR3, as DNA: TGCGCCAGCAGCTTGGACGGGGGGTATGGCTACACCTTC. The chain couples TRBV5-1 to TRBJ1-2; weak D call: TRBD1 (5 bases). Germline CDR1 reads SGHRS; CDR2 reads YFSETQ. Trimming left V 0 bases short and J 5 bases short, with 8 bases between. The CDR3 runs to 13 residues. Combining the CDR3 with reference TRBV5-1 and TRBJ1-2 gives the whole variable domain KAGVTQTPRYLIKTRGQQVTLSCSPISGHRSVSWYQQTPGQGLQFLFEYFSETQRNKGNFPGRFSGRQFSNSRSEMNVSTLELGDSALYLCASSLDGGYGYTFGSGTRLTVV.

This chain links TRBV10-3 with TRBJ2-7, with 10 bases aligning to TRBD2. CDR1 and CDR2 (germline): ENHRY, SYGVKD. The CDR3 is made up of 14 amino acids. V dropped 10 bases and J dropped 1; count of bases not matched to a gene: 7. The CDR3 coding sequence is TGTGCCAGCACCCCGGGACTAGCGTCCTACGAGCAGTACTTC. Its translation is CASTPGLASYEQYF.

CDR3 in DNA: TGTGCCAGCAGCTTGGGACGGGCGGACTATGGCTACACCTTC. Its protein is CASSLGRADYGYTF. The rearrangement uses TRBV5-6 and TRBJ1-2, with unresolved D. The V and J ends lost 0 bases and 3 bases respectively, with 9 bases between them. Germline lookup yields CDR1 SGHDT and CDR2 YYEEEE. The CDR3 spans 14 residues. Together with reference TRBV5-6 and TRBJ1-2, the CDR3 gives the full variable domain: DAGVTQSPTHLIKTRGQQVTLRCSPKSGHDTVSWYQQALGQGPQFIFQYYEEEERQRGNFPDRFSGHQFPNYSSELNVNALLLGDSALYLCASSLGRADYGYTFGSGTRLTVV.

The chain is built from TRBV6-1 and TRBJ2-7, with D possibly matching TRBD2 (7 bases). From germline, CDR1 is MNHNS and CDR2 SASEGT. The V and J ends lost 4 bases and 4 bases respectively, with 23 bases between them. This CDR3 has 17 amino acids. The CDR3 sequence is CASSGGGGPDTIYEQYF. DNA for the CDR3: TGTGCCAGCAGTGGAGGGGGGGGACCGGATACAATTTACGAGCAGTACTTC.

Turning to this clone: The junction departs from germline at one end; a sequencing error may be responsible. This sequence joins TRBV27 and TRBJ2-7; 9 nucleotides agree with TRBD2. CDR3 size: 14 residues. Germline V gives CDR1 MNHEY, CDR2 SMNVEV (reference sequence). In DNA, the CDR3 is TGTGCCACCAGTCGGCGGGAGGGCGAGTACGAGCAGTACTTC. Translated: CATSRREGEYEQYF.

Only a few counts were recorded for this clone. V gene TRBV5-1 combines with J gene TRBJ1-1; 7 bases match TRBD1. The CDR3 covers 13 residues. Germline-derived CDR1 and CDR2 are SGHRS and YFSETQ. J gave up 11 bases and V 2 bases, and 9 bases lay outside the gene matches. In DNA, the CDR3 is TGCGCCAGCAGCTTTGAGGGGGCCCTGGGGGCTTTCTTT. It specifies CASSFEGALGAFF.

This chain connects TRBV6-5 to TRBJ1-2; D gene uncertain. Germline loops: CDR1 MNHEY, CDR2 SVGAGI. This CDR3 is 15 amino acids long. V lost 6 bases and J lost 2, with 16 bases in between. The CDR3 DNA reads TGTGCCAGCAGCCCGCGTGTGCGCCCAAACTATGGCTACACCTTC. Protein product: CASSPRVRPNYGYTF.

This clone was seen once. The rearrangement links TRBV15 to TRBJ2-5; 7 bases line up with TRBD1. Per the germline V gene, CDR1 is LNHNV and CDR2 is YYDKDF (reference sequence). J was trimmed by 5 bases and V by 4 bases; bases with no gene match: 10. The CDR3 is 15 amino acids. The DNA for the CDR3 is TGTGCCACCAGCATCAACAGGGGAGTCACGGAGACCCAGTACTTC. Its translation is CATSINRGVTETQYF. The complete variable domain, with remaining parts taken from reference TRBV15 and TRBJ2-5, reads DAMVIQNPRYQVTQFGKPVTLSCSQTLNHNVMYWYQQKSSQAPKLLFHYYDKDFNNEADTPDNFQSRRPNTSFCFLDIRSPGLGDTAMYLCATSINRGVTETQYFGPGTRLLVL.

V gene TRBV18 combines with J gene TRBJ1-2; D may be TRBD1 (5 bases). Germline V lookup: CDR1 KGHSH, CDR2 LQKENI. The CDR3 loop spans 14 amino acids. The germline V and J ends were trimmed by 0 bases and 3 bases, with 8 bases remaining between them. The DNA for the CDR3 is TGTGCCAGCTCACCACCGGGGGGGTACTATGGCTACACCTTC. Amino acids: CASSPPGGYYGYTF.

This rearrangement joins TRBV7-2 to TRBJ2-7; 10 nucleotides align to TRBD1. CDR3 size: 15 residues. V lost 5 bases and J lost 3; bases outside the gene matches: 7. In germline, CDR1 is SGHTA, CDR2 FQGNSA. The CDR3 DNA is TGTGCCAGCAGCCTCCGGACAGGGGGGCTCTACGAGCAGTACTTC. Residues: CASSLRTGGLYEQYF.

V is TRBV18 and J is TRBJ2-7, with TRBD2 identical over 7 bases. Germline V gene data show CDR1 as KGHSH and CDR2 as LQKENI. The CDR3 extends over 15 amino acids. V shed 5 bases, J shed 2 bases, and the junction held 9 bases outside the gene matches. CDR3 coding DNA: TGTGCCAGCTCATCCGGCGGGACTAACGCCTACGAGCAGTACTTC. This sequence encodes CASSSGGTNAYEQYF.

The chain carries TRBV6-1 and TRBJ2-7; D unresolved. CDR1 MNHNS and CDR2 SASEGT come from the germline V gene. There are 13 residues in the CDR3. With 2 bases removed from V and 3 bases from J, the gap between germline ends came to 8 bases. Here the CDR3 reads CASSENSLYEQYF. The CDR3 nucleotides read TGTGCCAGCAGTGAAAACAGCCTCTACGAGCAGTACTTC.

The CDR3 reads CASSRGGYEQFF. Written as DNA, the CDR3 is TGTGCCAGCAGCCGAGGGGGCTATGAGCAGTTCTTC. The V gene is TRBV3-1 (or the pseudogene TRBV3-2), the J gene TRBJ2-1; TRBD1 aligns across 7 bases. The J segment lost 8 bases and the V segment lost 4 bases, leaving 2 bases of the junction unmatched. Per the germline V gene, CDR1 is LGHDT and CDR2 is YNNKEL (reference sequence). The CDR3 length is 12 residues.

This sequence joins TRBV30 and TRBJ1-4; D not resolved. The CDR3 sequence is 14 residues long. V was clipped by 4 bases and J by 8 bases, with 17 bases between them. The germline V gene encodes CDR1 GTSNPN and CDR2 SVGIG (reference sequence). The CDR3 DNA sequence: TGTGCCTGGACAGGCGGCAGATGGAGGGAAAAACTGTTTTTT. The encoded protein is CAWTGGRWREKLFF.

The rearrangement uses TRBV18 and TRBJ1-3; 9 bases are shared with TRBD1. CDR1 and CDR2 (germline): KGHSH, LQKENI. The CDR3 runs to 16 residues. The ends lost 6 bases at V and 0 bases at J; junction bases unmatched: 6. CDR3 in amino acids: CASSEGQGDSGNTIYF. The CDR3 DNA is TGTGCCAGCTCGGAGGGACAGGGTGACTCTGGAAACACCATATATTTT.

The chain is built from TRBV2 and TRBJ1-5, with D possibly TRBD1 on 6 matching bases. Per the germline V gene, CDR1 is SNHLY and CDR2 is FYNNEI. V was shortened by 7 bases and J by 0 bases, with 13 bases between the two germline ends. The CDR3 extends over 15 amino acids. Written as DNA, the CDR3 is TGTGCCAGCAACGGGGACAAACTTAGCAATCAGCCCCAGCATTTT. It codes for CASNGDKLSNQPQHF. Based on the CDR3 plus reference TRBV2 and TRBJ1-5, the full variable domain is EPEVTQTPSHQVTQMGQEVILRCVPISNHLYFYWYRQILGQKVEFLVSFYNNEISEKSEIFDDQFSVERPDGSNFTLKIRSTKLEDSAMYFCASNGDKLSNQPQHFGDGTRLSIL.

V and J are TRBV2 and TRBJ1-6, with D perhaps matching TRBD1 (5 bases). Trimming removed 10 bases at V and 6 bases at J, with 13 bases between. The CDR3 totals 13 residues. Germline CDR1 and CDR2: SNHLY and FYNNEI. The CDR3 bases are TGTGCCACCAAGACAGAGTCTAATTCACCCCTCCACTTT. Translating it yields CATKTESNSPLHF.

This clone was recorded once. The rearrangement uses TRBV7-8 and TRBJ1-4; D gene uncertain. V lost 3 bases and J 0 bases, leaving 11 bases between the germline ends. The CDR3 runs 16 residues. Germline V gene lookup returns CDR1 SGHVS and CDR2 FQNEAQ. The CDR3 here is CASSLRPSATNEKLFF. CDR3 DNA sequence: TGTGCCAGCAGCTTGAGGCCCTCTGCAACTAATGAAAAACTGTTTTTT. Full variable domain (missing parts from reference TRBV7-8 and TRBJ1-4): GAGVSQSPRYKVAKRGQDVALRCDPISGHVSLFWYQQALGQGPEFLTYFQNEAQLDKSGLPSDRFFAERPEGSVSTLKIQRTQQEDSAVYLCASSLRPSATNEKLFFGSGTQLSVL.

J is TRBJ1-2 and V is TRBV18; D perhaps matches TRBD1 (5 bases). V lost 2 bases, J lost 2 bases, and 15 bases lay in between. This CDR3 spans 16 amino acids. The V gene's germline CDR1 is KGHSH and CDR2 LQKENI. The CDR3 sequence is CASSPLKDNTNYGYTF. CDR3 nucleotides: TGTGCCAGCTCACCATTGAAGGACAATACCAACTATGGCTACACCTTC.

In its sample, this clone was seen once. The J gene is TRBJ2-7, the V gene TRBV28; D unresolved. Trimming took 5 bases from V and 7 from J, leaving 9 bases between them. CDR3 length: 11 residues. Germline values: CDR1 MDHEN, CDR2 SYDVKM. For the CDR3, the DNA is TGTGCCAGCAGTCCCTTGGTGGAGCAGTACTTC. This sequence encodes CASSPLVEQYF. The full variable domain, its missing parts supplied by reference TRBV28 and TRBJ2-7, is DVKVTQSSRYLVKRTGEKVFLECVQDMDHENMFWYRQDPGLGLRLIYFSYDVKMKEKGDIPEGYSVSREKKERFSLILESASTNQTSMYLCASSPLVEQYFGPGTRLTVT.

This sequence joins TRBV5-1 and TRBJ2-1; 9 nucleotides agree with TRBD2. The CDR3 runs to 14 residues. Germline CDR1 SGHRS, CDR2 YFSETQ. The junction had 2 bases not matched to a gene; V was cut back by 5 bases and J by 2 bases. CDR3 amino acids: CASRLAGAYNEQFF. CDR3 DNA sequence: TGCGCCAGCAGGTTAGCGGGAGCCTACAATGAGCAGTTCTTC. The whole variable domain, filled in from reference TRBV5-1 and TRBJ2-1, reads KAGVTQTPRYLIKTRGQQVTLSCSPISGHRSVSWYQQTPGQGLQFLFEYFSETQRNKGNFPGRFSGRQFSNSRSEMNVSTLELGDSALYLCASRLAGAYNEQFFGPGTRLTVL.

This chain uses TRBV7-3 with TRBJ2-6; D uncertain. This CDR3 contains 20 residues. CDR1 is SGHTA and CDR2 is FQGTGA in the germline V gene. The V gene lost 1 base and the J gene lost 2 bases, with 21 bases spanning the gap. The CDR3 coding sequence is TGTGCCAGCAGCTTAAATTCAGTTCGAGCAGGTCCGGCTGGGGCCAACGTCCTGACTTTC. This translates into CASSLNSVRAGPAGANVLTF.

As DNA, the CDR3 is TGTGCCAGCTCACTGGACAGGGGGCGAACTGAAGCTTTCTTT. Translating gives CASSLDRGRTEAFF. This rearrangement joins TRBV18 to TRBJ1-1; 11 bases fit TRBD1. CDR1 is KGHSH, CDR2 LQKENI, per germline. The junction had 3 bases not matched to a gene; V was cut back by 4 bases and J by 5 bases. The CDR3 spans 14 residues.

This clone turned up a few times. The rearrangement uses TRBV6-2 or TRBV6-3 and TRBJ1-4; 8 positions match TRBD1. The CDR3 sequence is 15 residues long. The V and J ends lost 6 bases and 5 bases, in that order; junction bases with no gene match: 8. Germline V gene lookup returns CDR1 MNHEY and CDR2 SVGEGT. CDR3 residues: CASSPDRGENEKLFF. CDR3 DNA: TGTGCCAGCAGCCCAGACAGGGGCGAGAATGAAAAACTGTTTTTT.

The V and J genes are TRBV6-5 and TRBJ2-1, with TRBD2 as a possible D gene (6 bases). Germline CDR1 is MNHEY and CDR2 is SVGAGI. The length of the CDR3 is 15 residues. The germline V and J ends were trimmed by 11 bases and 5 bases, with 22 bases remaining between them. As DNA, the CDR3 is TGTGCCGCTGGGGGGAAGGGGTTCCAGGACAATGAGCAGTTCTTC. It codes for CAAGGKGFQDNEQFF.